The following is a TCR beta chain sequence with its context. The data originate from a study of T cell responses to AZD1222 COVID-19 vaccine. V was clipped by 2 bases and J by 7 bases, with 9 bases between them. From germline, CDR1 is MDHEN and CDR2 SYDVKM. The CDR3 has 14 residues. Profiling relied on immunoSEQ multiplex PCR, and the TCRdb table lists in-frame clones only, not all of them. The table has roughly 250,000 clones, 80% to 95% seen once; the top ten hold 0.55%. This chain connects TRBV28 to TRBJ1-6; no clear D. The sequence was obtained from an adult in good health. The sample in question was peripheral blood, obtained on day 0 of AZD1222 vaccination. The CDR3 region is CASSLSSNNSPLHF. The CDR3 nucleotides read TGTGCCAGCAGTTTAAGTTCTAACAATTCACCCCTCCACTTT.